The present T cell receptor (beta chain) was sequenced within a study of identical twins (dated by TCRdb to between 2015 and 2016). At the level of the whole study: To test whether fetal clonotypes persist, the study used deep sequencing on TCR alpha and beta repertoires from monozygotic twins, unrelated adults of various ages, and cord blood. To rule out contamination, the twin experiments were replicated at different times with different library preparation protocols. What the work shows at the level of the full study, not this receptor alone: Out-of-frame TCR alpha sharing in monozygotic twins was systematically underestimated by recombination models, whereas sharing between unrelated individuals was in agreement with the recombination models. Abundant cord blood beta clonotypes had fewer insertions, young adult naive repertoires showed a similar but weaker trend, and memory repertoires showed no such trend. Compared with coincidental sharing between unrelated individuals, out-of-frame TCR alpha sequences shared between twins showed an excess of sequences with low generation probability. A weaker excess of twin sharing was found in beta out-of-frame sequences because the signal-to-noise ratio was lowered by fewer shared sequences. Zero-insertion analyses could be partly confounded by invariant T cells such as MAIT and iNKT, although diverse VJ usage argued against such confounding for most clonotypes. Conclusions relied on cross-sectional statistical analysis, since the same donors could not be followed over many years.

In the case of this clonotype: It lacks a known antigen. No quality values exist for individual bases; no much larger clone is one base distant.

At the junction V is shortened by 2 bases and J by 7 bases, with 18 bases in between. As encoded in the germline V gene (reference sequence), CDR1 is LGHDT while CDR2 is YNNKEL. The CDR3 runs 15 residues from the cysteine to the phenylalanine. Of the read, only the CDR3 DNA is kept; its 45 bases are in frame from base 1. Libraries came from 5' RACE. Data came from an Illumina HiSeq 2000. A universal primer binding site was introduced by template switching, and a unique molecular identifier was present in the final cDNA, enabling accurate counting of TCR cDNA molecules. Specific primers in the conserved constant-segment region were used to synthesize first-strand cDNA for TCR alpha and beta chains. To control for contamination, each cDNA library was double barcoded with a SMART-Mk sample barcode plus Illumina barcodes. Two successive PCR steps introduced TruSeq adapter sequences along with Illumina sample barcodes. The TCR alpha and beta cDNA libraries were sequenced on the Illumina HiSeq platform using custom primers. Per the authors' processing: Unique molecular identifiers were extracted from raw reads with MiGEC, and CDR3 positions were determined with MiXCR. Recombination models were inferred per individual with the repgenHMM and IGoR tools using an EM algorithm. The analysis of shared clonotypes was done with the tcR package in R, with sharing normalized by the product of cloneset sizes. To study raw recombination without the effects of thymic and clonal selection, out-of-frame nonproductive sequences were analyzed. The public reads were run again by TCRdb, first through fastp at Q25 and then through MiXCR, and only productive beta chains were kept. Every CDR3 protein is listed once, alongside the most common genes and DNA of its rows. In this record, the V and J calls reflect TCRdb's handling and not the investigators' own analysis. For this sample the table gives fewer than 900,000 distinct CDR3 sequences, of which 21% were detected only once. The ten largest clones represent 4% to 5.5% of the sample.

Every donor was a healthy Caucasian. Three pairs of female monozygotic twins, all aged roughly 18 to 29 years, were included in the twin cohort. The RNA used for TCR libraries was isolated from peripheral blood mononuclear cells. These records were also assigned to another study, of T cells expressing NK-cell markers. As the second study states: Seven to nine donors provided sorted CD3+CD56+NKG2C+, CD3+CD56+NKG2C- and CD3+CD56-NKG2C+ T-cell subsets, whose TCR beta-chain repertoires were profiled. Of the eight sequenced donors, seven were found to be HCMV-seropositive and one was found to be HCMV-seronegative. To restrict sorting to alphabetaTCR-expressing T cells, an anti-gammadeltaTCR antibody was added in several experiments. For 6 or 7 donors, the dominant CD3+CD56+NKG2C+ clonotypes were among the top 10 CD8+ clonotypes and accounted for about 1.0-7.5% of CD8+ T cells. Those dominant clonotypes were again the most abundant among CD3+CD56-NKG2C+ cells in a few donors, at roughly 25-65%. It remained unclear whether the expanded NKG2C-expressing T cell clones were specific for HCMV antigens. The study sequenced eight donors, all healthy volunteers chosen at random: three men and five women. HCMV-specific IgG was detected in serum with a commercial ELISA kit to determine HCMV serostatus. Bulk peripheral blood T-cell repertoires were additionally sequenced from unsorted PBMC for over 5 donors. MIGEC was used to demultiplex reads and group reads by UMI, and MiTCR was used to assemble and quantify clonotypes. To remove erroneous sequences, TCR cDNA sequences were retained only when supported by two or more reads. The tcR package was used for downstream repertoire analysis, and clonotypes were matched between fractions using CDR3 nucleotide sequence together with V segment. VDJmatch was used to annotate antigen specificity against VDJdb, with one amino acid substitution in CDR3 allowed.

This clonotype was sampled from a woman younger than 35 in good health. The V and J segments used are TRBV3-1 and TRBJ2-7, with TRBD1 perhaps the D gene, on 5 matching bases. The sequencing sample was made of PBMCs. At the DNA level, the sequence is TGTGCCAGCAGCCAATCCGCGGCAGGGTCCCTTGAGCAGTACTTC. Its coded protein is CASSQSAAGSLEQYF.